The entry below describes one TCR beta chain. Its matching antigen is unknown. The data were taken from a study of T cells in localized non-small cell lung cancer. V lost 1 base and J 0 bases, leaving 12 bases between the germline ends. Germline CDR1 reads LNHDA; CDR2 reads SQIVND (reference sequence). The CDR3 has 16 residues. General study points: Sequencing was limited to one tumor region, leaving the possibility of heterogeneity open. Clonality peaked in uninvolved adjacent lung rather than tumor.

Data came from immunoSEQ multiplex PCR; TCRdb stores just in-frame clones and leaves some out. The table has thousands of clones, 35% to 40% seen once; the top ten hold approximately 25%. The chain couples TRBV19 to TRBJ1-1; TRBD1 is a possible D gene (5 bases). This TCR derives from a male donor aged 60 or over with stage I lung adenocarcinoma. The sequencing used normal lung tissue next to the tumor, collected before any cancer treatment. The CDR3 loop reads CASSIGAGLMNTEAFF. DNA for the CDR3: TGTGCCAGTAGTATAGGGGCAGGGTTAATGAACACTGAAGCTTTCTTT.